This T cell receptor (beta chain) was obtained from a study of regulatory T cells in long-lasting Graves disease. This CDR3 spans 15 amino acids. Germline V gene lookup returns CDR1 SGHRS and CDR2 YFSETQ. V was shortened by 7 bases and J by 4 bases, with 20 bases between the two germline ends. Arm-PCR of CDR3 regions and iRepertoire HTBI primers were used to build TCR beta libraries. Per the authors' pipeline: From all samples, identification returned 12 to 15 TRBJ and 60 to 80 TRBV segments. One entry per CDR3 protein results from TCRdb running MiXCR on the multiplex PCR reads. TCRdb, not the authors, supplied the V and J calls. The table has 350,000 to 500,000 distinct CDR3 sequences, roughly 23% seen once. This clonotype was seen a few times. Noted time point: persistent/refractory GD, antithyroid drugs over 5 years with positive TRAb. Scientists built the TCR library using RNA that was extracted from PBMCs.

The chain carries TRBV5-1 and TRBJ1-1, with a possible D match to TRBD1 (5 bases). The TCR originated in a female donor with Graves disease. The sample here was peripheral blood mononuclear cells (PBMCs), taken when the disease was refractory, from a patient treated with antithyroid drugs. The CDR3 DNA reads as TGCGCCAGCCTCCCCGGGGGGGGGTTGAGCACTGAAGCTTTCTTT. Residues: CASLPGGGLSTEAFF.